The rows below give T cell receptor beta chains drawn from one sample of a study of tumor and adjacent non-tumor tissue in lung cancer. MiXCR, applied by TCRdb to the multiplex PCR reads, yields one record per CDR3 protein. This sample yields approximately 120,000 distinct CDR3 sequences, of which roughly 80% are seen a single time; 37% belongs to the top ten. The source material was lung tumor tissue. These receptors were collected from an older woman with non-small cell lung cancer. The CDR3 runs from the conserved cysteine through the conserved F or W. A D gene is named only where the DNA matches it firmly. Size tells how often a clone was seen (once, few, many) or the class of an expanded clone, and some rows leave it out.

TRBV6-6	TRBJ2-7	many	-	TGTGCCAGCAGTTACGAGGAGTCCTACGAGCAGTACTTC	CASSYEESYEQYF
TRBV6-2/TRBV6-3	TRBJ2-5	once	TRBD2	TGCGCCAGCAGTTACGGCGGCGGGGGGCCAGAGACCCAGTACTTC	CASSYGGGGPETQYF
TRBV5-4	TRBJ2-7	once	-	TGTGCCAGCAGATTGGAACAATTCTCCTACGAACAGTACTTC	CASRLEQFSYEQYF
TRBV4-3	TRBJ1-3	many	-	TGCGCCAGCAGCCCTTCAGTCTCTGGAAACACCATATATTTT	CASSPSVSGNTIYF
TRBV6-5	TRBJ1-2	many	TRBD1	TGTGCCAGCAGTTCGGGACAGGCATACTATGGCTACACCTTC	CASSSGQAYYGYTF
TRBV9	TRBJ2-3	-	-	TGTGCCATCCGCAAAGGCCCCTCTAGCGCACGCACAGATACGCAGTATTTT	CAIRKGPSSARTDTQYF
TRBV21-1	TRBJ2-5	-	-	TGTGCCTGCAGCAAGTCTAGCGGGGCTCCTTCGTACCAAGAGACCCAGTACTTC	CACSKSSGAPSYQETQYF
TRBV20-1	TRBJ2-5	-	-	TGCAGTGCTAGAGATAAAACTATCGGGAGTCCCAGGCAAGAGACCCAGCACTTC	CSARDKTIGSPRQETQHF
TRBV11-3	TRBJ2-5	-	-	TGTGCCAGCAGCCGCGTGGGACACGTAGGGGAGACCCAGTACTTC	CASSRVGHVGETQYF
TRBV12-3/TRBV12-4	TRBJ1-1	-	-	TGTGCCAGTACTGATCCAGGGGAGGGGAACACTGAAGCTTTCTTT	CASTDPGEGNTEAFF
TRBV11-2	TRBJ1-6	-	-	TGTGCCAGCAGCTTAGAAGCAAGTAATTCTCCCGTCTACTTT	CASSLEASNSPVYF
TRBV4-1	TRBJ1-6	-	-	TGCGCCAGCAGCATACCCTCGGCAGTTTATTCATGCCTCAACTTT	CASSIPSAVYSCLNF
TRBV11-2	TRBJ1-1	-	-	TGTGCCAGCAACTTAGATCAGTCCCTGACCACTGAAGCTTTCTTT	CASNLDQSLTTEAFF
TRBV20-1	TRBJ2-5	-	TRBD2	TGCAGTGGGGAGGGCGGCCGTGGAGAGAACCAGTACTTC	CSGEGGRGENQYF
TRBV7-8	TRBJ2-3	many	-	TGTGCCAGCAGCTTTAGCGGACTGGAGGATACGCAGTATTTT	CASSFSGLEDTQYF
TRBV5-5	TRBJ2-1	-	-	TGTGTCATCAGGCTTGGACTGGCGTGGGGCAATGAGCAGTTCTTC	CVIRLGLAWGNEQFF
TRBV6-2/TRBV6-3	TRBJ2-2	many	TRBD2	TGTGCCAGCCAACTTCTAGCGGGGGCGAACACCGGGGAGCTGTTTTTT	CASQLLAGANTGELFF
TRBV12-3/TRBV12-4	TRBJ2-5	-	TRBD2	TGTGCCAGCAGTGCGGGGGAGACCCAATGCTTC	CASSAGETQCF
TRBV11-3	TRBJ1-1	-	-	TGTGCCAGCAGATTAATTGGGCCGCTGGGGCGGATGAACATTGAAGCTTTCTTT	CASRLIGPLGRMNIEAFF
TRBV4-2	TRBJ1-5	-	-	TGTGCCAGCCGATGGTGCAATCAGCCCCAGCAGTTT	CASRWCNQPQQF
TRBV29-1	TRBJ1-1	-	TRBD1	TGCAGCGTTGAAGATGGACAGGTGAAAACTGAAGCTTTCTTT	CSVEDGQVKTEAFF
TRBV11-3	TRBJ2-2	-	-	TGTACCAGCAGCTTATCATGGGTGAACACCGGTGAGCTGTTTTTT	CTSSLSWVNTGELFF
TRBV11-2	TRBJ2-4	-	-	TGTGCCAGCAGTCCCGTCAGAGGGGGGGTCGGAGACATTCTTTACTTC	CASSPVRGGVGDILYF
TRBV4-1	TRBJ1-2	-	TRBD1	TGCGCCAGCAGCCAAGATTCGGCAGGGGGCATCTATGACTACACCTTC	CASSQDSAGGIYDYTF
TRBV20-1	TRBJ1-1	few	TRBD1	TGCAGTGTTAGAAGACAGGGTTCTCTGATGAACACTGAAGCTTTCTTT	CSVRRQGSLMNTEAFF
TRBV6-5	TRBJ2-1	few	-	TGTGCCAGCTGGGGGGTGGGCGATGAGCAATTCTTC	CASWGVGDEQFF
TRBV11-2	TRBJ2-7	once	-	TGTGCCAGCAGGTTAGAACAAGGGGACCCTTCCTTAAACGAGCAGTACTTC	CASRLEQGDPSLNEQYF
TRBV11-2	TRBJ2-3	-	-	TGTGCCGGAAGCTTATCAGATATGCAGTATTTT	CAGSLSDMQYF
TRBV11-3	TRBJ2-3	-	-	TGTGCCAACAGAAGGAGCCAAGGTGGTACGCAGTATTTT	CANRRSQGGTQYF
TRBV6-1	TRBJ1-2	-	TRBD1	TGTGCCAGCAGTGAAATGTGGACAGGGGCCAACTATGGCTATACCTTC	CASSEMWTGANYGYTF
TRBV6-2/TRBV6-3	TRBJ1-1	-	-	TGTGCCAGCAGTTACCCTATAGGGAACACTAAAGCTTTCTTT	CASSYPIGNTKAFF
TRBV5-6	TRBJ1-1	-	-	TGTGCCAGCAGCTTGGCGGGGATGCACACTGAAGCTTTCTTT	CASSLAGMHTEAFF
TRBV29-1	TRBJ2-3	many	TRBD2	TGCAGCGTTGAAGGTGGAGAGGCGGGGGGCCTAGATACGCAGTATTTT	CSVEGGEAGGLDTQYF
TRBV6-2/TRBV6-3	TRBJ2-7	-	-	TGTATCAGCAGTTACGGACGGTGGTCGATATACGAACAGTACTTC	CISSYGRWSIYEQYF
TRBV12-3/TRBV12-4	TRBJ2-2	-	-	TGTGCCAGCAGCTTTGACACCGGGGAGCTGTTTTTT	CASSFDTGELFF
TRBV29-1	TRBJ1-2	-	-	TGCAGCTTTGTTACAACAGTCTATGGCTTCACCTTC	CSFVTTVYGFTF
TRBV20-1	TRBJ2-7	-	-	TGCAGTGCTGCTGCCATGGCGACCTACGAGCGGTACTTC	CSAAAMATYERYF
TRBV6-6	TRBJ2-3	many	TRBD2	TGTGCCAGCAGTTACAAGCGGGAGGGCACAGATACGCAGTATTTT	CASSYKREGTDTQYF
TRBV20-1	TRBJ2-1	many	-	TGCAGTGCTAGCCTCGTAGACAATGAGCAGTTCTTC	CSASLVDNEQFF
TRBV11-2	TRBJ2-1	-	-	TGTGCCATCAGCTTAGATCTGGGCGGTTGGGGGCAGGGTGACGATGAGCAGTTCTTC	CAISLDLGGWGQGDDEQFF
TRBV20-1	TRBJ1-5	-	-	TGCAGTGCTATTTACGGAAATCAGCCCCAGCATTTT	CSAIYGNQPQHF
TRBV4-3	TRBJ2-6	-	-	TGCGCCAGCAGTCAAGAACAGGGTACTGGGGCCAACGTCCCGACTTTC	CASSQEQGTGANVPTF
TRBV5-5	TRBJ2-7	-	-	TGTGCCAGCTGCGGAACCGGTACAGGGATTTACGAGCAGTATTTC	CASCGTGTGIYEQYF
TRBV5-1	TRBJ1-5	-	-	TGCGCCAGCAGCTTGGGCGGGGGCAATCAGCCCCAGCATTTT	CASSLGGGNQPQHF
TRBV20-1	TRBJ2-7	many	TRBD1	TGCAGTGCCCTGGGGACAGGGGGCTACGAGCAGTACTTC	CSALGTGGYEQYF
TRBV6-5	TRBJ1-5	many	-	TGTGCCAGCTCCCTGGGGTCCAATCAGCCCCAGCATTTT	CASSLGSNQPQHF